Following are 16 T cell receptor beta chains from one sample sequenced in a study of T cell responses to AZD1222 COVID-19 vaccine. The method was immunoSEQ multiplex PCR; TCRdb's version includes in-frame clones alone and lacks a portion of them. The sample has 100,000 or so clones, around 87% seen once. Sequencing used peripheral blood, obtained 28 days after the second AZD1222 dose. These receptors were obtained from an adult who received the AZD1222 COVID-19 vaccine.

This chain links TRBV29-1 with TRBJ1-1, with D maybe TRBD1 (5 bases). The V gene lost 6 bases and the J gene lost 1 base, with 15 bases spanning the gap. CDR3 length: 14 residues. The germline V gene encodes CDR1 SQVTM and CDR2 ANQGSEA. This CDR3 reads CSVYGDRENTEAFF. DNA of the CDR3: TGCAGCGTCTATGGAGACAGAGAGAACACTGAAGCTTTCTTT.

This clone was found once. CDR3 residues: CASSIGSDPDTQYF. In DNA form, the CDR3 reads TGTGCCAGTAGTATCGGTAGCGACCCAGATACGCAGTATTTT. The rearrangement links TRBV19 to TRBJ2-3; TRBD2 is a possible D gene (5 bases). The CDR3 totals 14 residues. V was trimmed by 3 bases and J by 4 bases, leaving 11 bases between them. Germline values: CDR1 LNHDA, CDR2 SQIVND (reference sequence).

This rearrangement joins TRBV7-8 to TRBJ1-1, with TRBD1 identical over 7 bases. The germline V gene has CDR1 SGHVS and CDR2 FQNEAQ. The CDR3 extends over 14 amino acids. With 6 bases clipped from V and 5 bases from J, the junction kept 9 bases outside the gene matches. CDR3 nucleotide sequence: TGTGCCAGCAGGACCCAGGGGGGAAGGACTGAAGCTTTCTTT. Its translation: CASRTQGGRTEAFF.

The chain links TRBV2 to TRBJ1-1; D ambiguous. The CDR3 spans 13 residues. Per germline, CDR1 SNHLY and CDR2 FYNNEI. With 3 bases removed from V and 2 bases from J, the gap between germline ends came to 7 bases. The CDR3 is CASSELFNTEAFF. In DNA form, the CDR3 reads TGTGCCAGCAGTGAGCTTTTTAACACTGAAGCTTTCTTT. Full variable domain (rest looked up from reference TRBV2 and TRBJ1-1): EPEVTQTPSHQVTQMGQEVILRCVPISNHLYFYWYRQILGQKVEFLVSFYNNEISEKSEIFDDQFSVERPDGSNFTLKIRSTKLEDSAMYFCASSELFNTEAFFGQGTRLTVV.

A single count supports this clone. The J gene is TRBJ1-1, the V gene TRBV29-1; D might be TRBD1 (5 bases). The CDR3 is made up of 10 amino acids. Germline V lookup: CDR1 SQVTM, CDR2 ANQGSEA. V was shortened by 4 bases and J by 8 bases, with 8 bases between the two germline ends. Here the CDR3 DNA reads TGCAGCGTTGGGGGCGGGGAAGCTTTCTTT. Translated, it gives CSVGGGEAFF. The entire variable domain, with the rest obtained from reference TRBV29-1 and TRBJ1-1, is as follows: SAVISQKPSRDICQRGTSLTIQCQVDSQVTMMFWYRQQPGQSLTLIATANQGSEATYESGFVIDKFPISRPNLTFSTLTVSNMSPEDSSIYLCSVGGGEAFFGQGTRLTVV.

The chain links TRBV11-1 to TRBJ2-2; TRBD1 might be the D (5 bases). CDR1 is SGHAT and CDR2 is FQDESV in the germline V gene (reference sequence). Trimming shortened V by 5 bases and J by 2 bases, and 12 bases separated the two germline ends. The CDR3 consists of 15 residues. In DNA form, the CDR3 reads TGTGCCAGCAGCCACGCAGGGTTAAACACCGGGGAGCTGTTTTTT. Amino acid sequence: CASSHAGLNTGELFF.

V is TRBV5-1 and J is TRBJ2-5, with 7 bases fitting TRBD1. J was trimmed by 2 bases and V by 3 bases; bases with no gene match: 1. This CDR3 is built from 13 residues. Germline CDR1 reads SGHRS; CDR2 reads YFSETQ. CDR3 loop: CASSWDSQETQYF. As DNA, the CDR3 is TGCGCCAGCAGCTGGGACAGTCAAGAGACCCAGTACTTC.

A few counts support this clone. In DNA form, the CDR3 reads TGTGCCAGCAGCTTAGCCGGGGGCTCAGGAAACACCATATATTTT. Translating it yields CASSLAGGSGNTIYF. This chain connects TRBV11-2 to TRBJ1-3; D is possibly TRBD1 (6 bases). The CDR3 is made up of 15 amino acids. V was shortened by 1 base and J by 4 bases, with 11 bases between the two germline ends. Germline CDR1 and CDR2: SGHAT and FQNNGV. Complete variable domain (other parts from reference TRBV11-2 and TRBJ1-3): EAGVAQSPRYKIIEKRQSVAFWCNPISGHATLYWYQQILGQGPKLLIQFQNNGVVDDSQLPKDRFSAERLKGVDSTLKIQPAKLEDSAVYLCASSLAGGSGNTIYFGEGSWLTVV.

CDR3 sequence reads: CASSLMGINTEAFF. For the CDR3, the DNA is TGTGCCAGCAGTTTGATGGGGATTAACACTGAAGCTTTCTTT. This rearrangement joins TRBV27 to TRBJ1-1; D is unclear. CDR1 MNHEY and CDR2 SMNVEV come from the germline V gene (reference sequence). This CDR3 is 14 amino acids long. Trimming pared 3 bases from V and 2 bases from J, leaving 10 bases between.

CDR3 in DNA: TGTGCCAGCAGTCCGGGACTAGCGGGAACCGTTTACGAGCAGTACTTC. Its translation: CASSPGLAGTVYEQYF. This chain connects TRBV28 to TRBJ2-7; 13 bases map to TRBD2. This CDR3 has 16 residues. The germline V gene has CDR1 MDHEN and CDR2 SYDVKM. The V segment lost 5 bases and the J segment 4 bases; nucleotides outside the gene matches: 8. The full variable domain, completed using reference TRBV28 and TRBJ2-7, is DVKVTQSSRYLVKRTGEKVFLECVQDMDHENMFWYRQDPGLGLRLIYFSYDVKMKEKGDIPEGYSVSREKKERFSLILESASTNQTSMYLCASSPGLAGTVYEQYFGPGTRLTVT.

This chain connects TRBV20-1 to TRBJ2-7; D is possibly TRBD1 (6 bases). The CDR3 is made up of 11 amino acids. CDR1 and CDR2 (germline): DFQATT, SNEGSKA (reference sequence). Trimming left V 3 bases short and J 8 bases short, with 11 bases between. CDR3 protein: CSARTTGQQYF. CDR3 nucleotides: TGCAGTGCTAGGACAACAGGGCAGCAGTACTTC.

This chain connects TRBV15 to TRBJ2-7; a weak D match, TRBD2 (5 bases). Germline CDR1 LNHNV, CDR2 YYDKDF (reference sequence). Trimming removed 6 bases from V and 1 base from J, with 7 bases in between. The CDR3 runs 12 residues. The CDR3: CATSEGSYEQYF. The DNA for the CDR3 is TGTGCCACCAGTGAGGGTTCCTACGAGCAGTACTTC.

CDR3 bases: TGTGCCAGTAGTGGACTAGCGGCCTACAATGAGCAGTTCTTC. This gives the protein CASSGLAAYNEQFF. The rearrangement joins TRBV19 to TRBJ2-1; 10 nucleotides agree with TRBD2. This CDR3 comprises 14 residues. V shed 5 bases and J 2 bases; nucleotides not matched to a gene: 0. Germline V gene sequence: CDR1 LNHDA, CDR2 SQIVND (reference sequence).

This clone was seen a single time. V is TRBV23-1 and J is TRBJ2-2; D is perhaps TRBD1 (6 bases). TRBV23-1 is an open reading frame whose function is uncertain. Between the trimmed V and J ends, which lost 2 bases and 3 bases, there was a span of 19 bases. This CDR3 is 18 amino acids long. In DNA form, the CDR3 reads TGCGCCAGCAGTCAACAGGGGCCGGTAGAAGGGGACACCGGGGAGCTGTTTTTT. Protein product: CASSQQGPVEGDTGELFF.

V and J are TRBV6-2 or TRBV6-3 and TRBJ1-1, with 8 positions matching TRBD1. The CDR3 is 15 amino acids. Germline V gives CDR1 MNHEY, CDR2 SVGEGT. V lost 5 bases to trimming and J lost 1 base; unmatched junction nucleotides: 6. In DNA form, the CDR3 reads TGTGCCAGCAGTCCGACAGGGGCAGGGAACACTGAAGCTTTCTTT. Translating it yields CASSPTGAGNTEAFF.

This clone was counted only a few times. The chain recombines TRBV30 with TRBJ1-1; D is uncertain. Germline V gene data show CDR1 as GTSNPN and CDR2 as SVGIG (reference sequence). The V end was cut by 0 bases, the J end by 0 bases, with 8 bases between. The length of the CDR3 is 14 residues. DNA of the CDR3: TGTGCCTGGAGTGTACGAGGCTTGAACACTGAAGCTTTCTTT. Translating it yields CAWSVRGLNTEAFF.